This T cell receptor (beta chain) was captured in a study of radiation and T cells in renal cell carcinoma. Treatment in this sample: treatment-naive control, cytoreductive nephrectomy. Study-wide findings and caveats: Compared with controls, irradiated tumors had more, larger dominant CDR3 motifs. Compared with controls, irradiated tumors showed greater TCR clonality.

The protocol was immunoSEQ multiplex PCR, while the TCRdb copy is restricted to in-frame clones and leaves out a portion. The sample gives 15,000 to 20,000 clones, about 61% of which show up once; roughly 30% is in the top ten. This clone came up a few times. What it binds is unknown. The CDR3 is made up of 17 amino acids. Germline CDR1 is WSHSY and CDR2 is SAAADI. The V end was cut by 6 bases, the J end by 3 bases, with 18 bases between. This chain connects TRBV10-2 to TRBJ2-6; D ambiguous. The sequence was collected from a man in his forties or fifties with renal cell carcinoma. The sample in question was tumor tissue, obtained from a patient whose treatment was nephrectomy without radiotherapy. The CDR3 coding sequence is TGCGCCAGCAGCGGTTCAGGTTCCCCCCTTGGGGCCAACGTCCTGACTTTC. This translates into CASSGSGSPLGANVLTF.